Listed below are T cell receptor beta chains from one sample, sequenced in a study of T cell responses to AZD1222 COVID-19 vaccine. TCRdb keeps only in-frame clones here, not all; method: immunoSEQ multiplex PCR. The sample shows roughly 110,000 clones, over 80% of them seen only once. The sample here was peripheral blood, taken 28 days after the second AZD1222 dose. The receptors shown here come from an adult who received the AZD1222 COVID-19 vaccine. CDR3s include the opening cysteine and the closing phenylalanine or tryptophan. D genes are given only for firm matches. The size of a clone is reported for some rows only, either as once, few or many, or as a class for expanded clones.

DNA: TGTGCCATCAGTGGGAGAGACAGGGGCAATCAGCCCCAGCATTTT
CDR3: CAISGRDRGNQPQHF
D: TRBD1
size: few
J: TRBJ1-5
V: TRBV10-3

DNA: TGTGCCAGCAGTACCGGGACAGGGTCCAATCAGCCCCAGCATTTT
CDR3: CASSTGTGSNQPQHF
D: TRBD1
size: -
J: TRBJ1-5
V: TRBV27

DNA: TGTGCCAGCAGCGTTGGACTAGCGGGGGCCCGTGCTAGCACAGATACGCAGTATTTT
CDR3: CASSVGLAGARASTDTQYF
D: TRBD2
size: -
J: TRBJ2-3
V: TRBV9

DNA: TGTGCCAGCACATCGGCATTTCAAGCGGGGGAGCAGTACTTC
CDR3: CASTSAFQAGEQYF
D: TRBD2
size: -
J: TRBJ2-7
V: TRBV6-6

DNA: TGTGCCAGCAGTGTTCGGGAGGTTAGCAATCAGCCCCAGCATTTT
CDR3: CASSVREVSNQPQHF
D: -
size: once
J: TRBJ1-5
V: TRBV2

DNA: TGTGCCACCAGCAGAGGCCCCCACAATGAGCAGTTCTTC
CDR3: CATSRGPHNEQFF
D: -
size: -
J: TRBJ2-1
V: TRBV15

DNA: TGTGCCAGCAGCTTACGACAGGGGGTCTACGAGCAGTACTTC
CDR3: CASSLRQGVYEQYF
D: TRBD1
size: -
J: TRBJ2-7
V: TRBV5-6

DNA: TGTGCCAGCAGCCCCCAGTTCGGGGGGGACACTGAAGCTTTCTTT
CDR3: CASSPQFGGDTEAFF
D: -
size: -
J: TRBJ1-1
V: TRBV5-4

DNA: TGTGCCAGCAGCCAAGGGGAGACAGGGCTAAATGAGCAGTTCTTC
CDR3: CASSQGETGLNEQFF
D: TRBD1
size: -
J: TRBJ2-1
V: TRBV3-1/TRBV3-2

DNA: TGTGCCAGCAGCTATACAGCGTACAATGAGCAGTTCTTC
CDR3: CASSYTAYNEQFF
D: -
size: -
J: TRBJ2-1
V: TRBV7-2

DNA: TGTGCCAGCAGTGGACTAGCGGATCAAGAGACCCAGTACTTC
CDR3: CASSGLADQETQYF
D: TRBD2
size: once
J: TRBJ2-5
V: TRBV6-2/TRBV6-3

DNA: TGTGCCAGCACCCTAAGTGTGGGTGAGCAGTTCTTC
CDR3: CASTLSVGEQFF
D: -
size: -
J: TRBJ2-1
V: TRBV12-3/TRBV12-4

DNA: TGCGCCAGCAGCTTGGAACTTGCAACTAATGAAAAACTGTTTTTT
CDR3: CASSLELATNEKLFF
D: -
size: -
J: TRBJ1-4
V: TRBV5-1

DNA: TGTGCCAGCTCACCAACAGGGGTCAATGAGCAGTTCTTC
CDR3: CASSPTGVNEQFF
D: TRBD1
size: -
J: TRBJ2-1
V: TRBV18

DNA: TGTGCCAGCAGACAGGGGTGGAATCAGCCCCAGCATTTT
CDR3: CASRQGWNQPQHF
D: TRBD1
size: -
J: TRBJ1-5
V: TRBV11-1

DNA: TGTGCCAGCAGGGGGAGCGTCTATGGCTACACCTTC
CDR3: CASRGSVYGYTF
D: -
size: once
J: TRBJ1-2
V: TRBV12-3/TRBV12-4

DNA: TGCAGCGTCGAGGGAGGGAAGAGATACGAGCAGTACTTC
CDR3: CSVEGGKRYEQYF
D: TRBD2
size: -
J: TRBJ2-7
V: TRBV29-1

DNA: TGTGCCAGCAGCCCTCCGGGCCTAGCGGAGGCTTTCTTT
CDR3: CASSPPGLAEAFF
D: -
size: -
J: TRBJ1-1
V: TRBV12-3/TRBV12-4

DNA: TGTGCCAGCAGTCCCGACTACAATGAGCAGTTCTTC
CDR3: CASSPDYNEQFF
D: -
size: -
J: TRBJ2-1
V: TRBV27

DNA: TGCAGTGCTCCGACCCTGACTGAAGCTTTCTTT
CDR3: CSAPTLTEAFF
D: -
size: -
J: TRBJ1-1
V: TRBV20-1

DNA: TGTGCCAGCAGCTTGGGGACAGGCCCCAATCAGCCCCAGCATTTT
CDR3: CASSLGTGPNQPQHF
D: TRBD1
size: -
J: TRBJ1-5
V: TRBV5-6

DNA: TGTGCCTGCCAACAAGGGGCCCAGCCCCAGCATTTT
CDR3: CACQQGAQPQHF
D: -
size: -
J: TRBJ1-5
V: TRBV30

DNA: TGTGCCAGTAGTATATGGGGGAGGGCCTACAATGAGCAGTTCTTC
CDR3: CASSIWGRAYNEQFF
D: TRBD2
size: -
J: TRBJ2-1
V: TRBV19

DNA: TGCGCCAGCAGCTTGAATGTTCACAATGAGCAGTTCTTC
CDR3: CASSLNVHNEQFF
D: -
size: -
J: TRBJ2-1
V: TRBV5-1

DNA: TGTGCCAGTAGTCCTCGTGGGACTAGGAGTTCCGGGGAGCTGTTTTTT
CDR3: CASSPRGTRSSGELFF
D: TRBD2
size: -
J: TRBJ2-2
V: TRBV19

DNA: TGTGCCAGCAGATTGACAGGAGCTAACTATGGCTACACCTTC
CDR3: CASRLTGANYGYTF
D: -
size: -
J: TRBJ1-2
V: TRBV2

DNA: TGCGCCAGCAGCCATACGAACACCGGGGAGCTGTTTTTT
CDR3: CASSHTNTGELFF
D: -
size: -
J: TRBJ2-2
V: TRBV4-1

DNA: TGTGCCAGCAGCTTCTTAGCAACTAATGAAAAACTGTTTTTT
CDR3: CASSFLATNEKLFF
D: -
size: -
J: TRBJ1-4
V: TRBV7-8